Below are 14 T cell receptor beta chains sequenced from a single sample in a study of blood T cells in healthy people across ages. A second 7 to 11 cycle PCR used barcoded and J-beta primers. Using its own MiXCR run on the 5' RACE reads, TCRdb lists one record per CDR3 protein. This table holds 1.8 million or so distinct CDR3 sequences, 39% found once. The sequencing sample was made of blood. The origin of the receptors is a human donor in good health.

The chain has TRBV20-1 and TRBJ2-7, with 7 bases identical to TRBD2. The CDR3 totals 15 residues. The V gene end was trimmed by 5 bases and the J gene end by 3 bases; junction bases not matched to a gene: 13. In germline, CDR1 is DFQATT, CDR2 SNEGSKA (reference sequence). CDR3 residues: CSAPDRGGGVYEQYF. Here the CDR3 DNA reads TGCAGTGCTCCCGACCGCGGCGGGGGAGTCTACGAGCAGTACTTC.

The V gene is TRBV28, the J gene TRBJ2-5; D is tentatively TRBD1 or TRBD2 (5 bases each). TRBJ2-7 matches the DNA end more closely, so the J call is doubtful. This CDR3 spans 14 amino acids. From germline, CDR1 is MDHEN and CDR2 SYDVKM. CDR3 region: CASSLGGGSAEQYF. In DNA form, the CDR3 reads TGTGCCAGCAGTCTAGGTGGGGGATCGGCCGAGCAGTACTTC.

V gene TRBV4-3 combines with J gene TRBJ1-1; D is ambiguous. Germline V gene data show CDR1 as LGHNA and CDR2 as YSLEER. V was pared by 0 bases and J by 6 bases, with 14 bases between. CDR3 size: 15 residues. As DNA, the CDR3 is TGCGCCAGCAGCCAAGATTCGGTTGCCTCGTCTGAAGCTTTCTTT. It specifies CASSQDSVASSEAFF.

With regard to this clonotype: An end of the junction differs from the germline gene, which may be a read error. The CDR3 DNA sequence: TGCGCCAGCAGACGACTAGCGGGGCAGGTTGAGACCCAGTACTTC. As protein: CASRRLAGQVETQYF. This chain links TRBV12-3 or TRBV12-4 with TRBJ2-5; TRBD2 matches at 11 bases. This CDR3 spans 15 amino acids.

This chain connects TRBV7-2 to TRBJ2-3, with D possibly TRBD1 on 5 matching bases. The germline V gene has CDR1 SGHTA and CDR2 FQGNSA. This CDR3 has 14 residues. V lost 11 bases and J lost 1, with 16 bases in between. This CDR3 reads CAGRFGRGTDTQYF. CDR3 nucleotides: TGTGCCGGGCGTTTTGGCAGGGGCACAGATACGCAGTATTTT.

This clonotype was picked up a small number of times. The DNA for the CDR3 is TGTGCCAGCAGCAGACACGGCAATGAGCAGTTCTTC. This translates into CASSRHGNEQFF. V and J are TRBV28 and TRBJ2-1; D ambiguous. Trimming shortened V by 6 bases and J by 6 bases, and 9 bases separated the two germline ends. Germline CDR1 and CDR2: MDHEN and SYDVKM. The CDR3 spans 12 residues.

Only a few counts were recorded for this clonotype. V and J are TRBV20-1 and TRBJ1-1, with TRBD1 as a possible D gene (5 bases). CDR1 and CDR2 from the germline V gene are DFQATT and SNEGSKA (reference sequence). The CDR3 totals 14 residues. Trimming took off 5 bases at V and 2 bases at J, with 15 bases between the two ends. In nucleotides, the CDR3 is TGCAGTGCTGACGGACGGGGGGGAAACACTGAAGCTTTCTTT. Translation gives CSADGRGGNTEAFF.

The V gene is TRBV7-2, the J gene TRBJ2-5, with D possibly being TRBD1 (5 bases). Trimming left V 2 bases short and J 3 bases short, with 13 bases between. The length of the CDR3 is 15 residues. CDR1 SGHTA and CDR2 FQGNSA come from the germline V gene. CDR3 loop: CASSLSRAREETQYF. The CDR3 region has the DNA TGTGCCAGCAGCTTAAGTCGGGCCAGGGAAGAGACCCAGTACTTC.

This chain links TRBV20-1 with TRBJ2-1; 11 nucleotides align to TRBD2. Trimming cost V 4 bases and J 0 bases; bases outside gene matches: 5. The germline V gene encodes CDR1 DFQATT and CDR2 SNEGSKA (reference sequence). The CDR3 runs 16 residues. The CDR3 loop reads CSAILAGGPSYNEQFF. CDR3 bases: TGCAGTGCTATCCTAGCGGGGGGACCCTCCTACAATGAGCAGTTCTTC.

The sample holds a few counts of this clonotype. The chain employs TRBV7-3 and TRBJ2-7; 10 bases are shared with TRBD2. The CDR3 length is 15 residues. The germline V gene has CDR1 SGHTA and CDR2 FQGTGA. V lost 5 bases, J lost 1 base, and 5 bases stayed unmatched. The CDR3 region is CASSPSGGGSYEQYF. The CDR3, as DNA: TGTGCCAGCAGCCCCAGCGGGGGGGGTTCCTACGAGCAGTACTTC.

The sample holds a few counts of this clonotype. This chain joins TRBV29-1 and TRBJ2-3; D possibly corresponds to TRBD2 (5 bases). The germline gives CDR1 SQVTM, CDR2 ANQGSEA. Trimming shortened V by 5 bases and J by 3 bases, and 12 bases separated the two germline ends. This CDR3 spans 13 amino acids. The CDR3 bases are TGCAGCGTTCTTATCACGGGGACAGATACGCAGTATTTT. Protein sequence: CSVLITGTDTQYF.

In this sample, this clonotype turned up a few times. This rearrangement joins TRBV6-2 or TRBV6-3 to TRBJ1-5, with a weak D call TRBD1 (5 bases). Trimming took 3 bases from V and 6 from J, leaving 12 bases between them. The CDR3 has 14 residues. From germline, CDR1 is MNHEY and CDR2 SVGEGT. The CDR3 sequence is CASSYRGSGQPQHF. The CDR3 nucleotides are TGTGCCAGCAGTTATAGGGGCTCTGGTCAGCCCCAGCATTTT.

This clonotype turned up a few times. The genes are TRBV6-5 and TRBJ2-3; 7 positions match TRBD1. Germline lookup yields CDR1 MNHEY and CDR2 SVGAGI. This CDR3 is 15 amino acids long. Unmatched junction bases numbered 8, after V lost 8 bases and J lost 0 bases. This CDR3 is CASGQGTVSTDTQYF. The CDR3 DNA follows: TGTGCCAGCGGCCAAGGGACAGTTAGCACAGATACGCAGTATTTT.

The genes are TRBV12-3 or TRBV12-4 and TRBJ1-4; D perhaps matches TRBD1 (6 bases). V was pared by 6 bases and J by 7 bases, with 21 bases between. This CDR3 contains 16 residues. This CDR3 reads CASSPDSNPWGEKLFF. CDR3 nucleotide sequence: TGTGCCAGCAGCCCGGACAGTAACCCCTGGGGTGAAAAACTGTTTTTT.